This TCR beta chain emerged from a study of blood T cells in healthy people across ages. The use of a sample-barcoded 5' primer and a J-beta primer mix characterized a second PCR of about 7 to 12 cycles. MiXCR, applied by TCRdb to the 5' RACE reads, yields one record per CDR3 protein. The sample shows roughly 1.9 million distinct CDR3 sequences, 35% to 50% of them seen only once. Comment on this clonotype: Its matching antigen is unknown.

The study, taken as a whole, reports: More naive CD4+ cells and higher diversity marked long-lived donors relative to aged donors.

The V gene end was trimmed by 4 bases and the J gene end by 2 bases; junction bases not matched to a gene: 9. The CDR3 runs 15 residues. The germline CDR1 and CDR2 sequences are SQVTM and ANQGSEA. Donation came from healthy Caucasian individuals in Russia who were aged 6 to 90. This chain links TRBV29-1 with TRBJ2-5, with 8 bases identical to TRBD2. Sequencing input: blood. The TCR comes from a human donor in good health. This CDR3 is CSVATGGGRQETQYF. The CDR3 DNA reads TGCAGCGTTGCCACGGGAGGGGGGCGGCAAGAGACCCAGTACTTC. The full variable domain, in which reference TRBV29-1 and TRBJ2-5 provide the parts outside the CDR3, is SAVISQKPSRDICQRGTSLTIQCQVDSQVTMMFWYRQQPGQSLTLIATANQGSEATYESGFVIDKFPISRPNLTFSTLTVSNMSPEDSSIYLCSVATGGGRQETQYFGPGTRLLVL.